One sample yielded the 6 T cell receptor beta chains listed below, sequenced in a study of blood T cell repertoires in COVID-19. TCRdb's table, derived via immunoSEQ multiplex PCR, lists solely in-frame clones and lacks some. Here the sample spans 120,000 or so clones, approximately 89% being singletons. Sequencing was performed on peripheral blood. These receptor sequences come from a woman aged 55-70 years with acute or convalescent COVID-19.

In DNA form, the CDR3 reads TGTGCCAGCAGCTCCTTGACAGGAACGAACTCTGGAAACACCATATATTTT. It encodes CASSSLTGTNSGNTIYF. This chain joins TRBV7-6 and TRBJ1-3; D perhaps matches TRBD1 (6 bases). The germline gives CDR1 SGHVS, CDR2 FNYEAQ. The CDR3 loop spans 17 amino acids. The V gene lost 4 bases and the J gene lost 0 bases, with 16 bases spanning the gap.

V is TRBV19 and J is TRBJ1-5; 7 nucleotides agree with TRBD1. The CDR3 is 13 residues long. CDR1 LNHDA and CDR2 SQIVND come from the germline V gene (reference sequence). Germline trimming cut 7 bases from V and 6 bases from J; bases unmatched to any gene: 6. The CDR3 protein is CASTDRAGQPQHF. Here the CDR3 DNA reads TGTGCCAGTACTGACAGGGCTGGTCAGCCCCAGCATTTT.

The V call is TRBV28, the J call TRBJ2-6, with TRBD2 as a possible D gene (6 bases). This CDR3 has 20 residues. V dropped 2 bases and J dropped 0 bases, with 20 bases sitting between them. The germline V gene has CDR1 MDHEN and CDR2 SYDVKM. The CDR3 region has the DNA TGTGCCAGCAGTTTAGGTCTGGGGGGTTCTGAGGTCTCTGGGGCCAACGTCCTGACTTTC. Translating gives CASSLGLGGSEVSGANVLTF.

The chain uses TRBV6-1 and TRBJ1-2; a possible D gene is TRBD1 (5 bases). This CDR3 comprises 13 residues. V dropped 2 bases and J dropped 2 bases, with 6 bases sitting between them. Looked up from germline, CDR1 is MNHNS and CDR2 is SASEGT. The DNA of the CDR3 is TGTGCCAGCAGTGAATCAGGGAACTATGGCTACACCTTC. Translation gives CASSESGNYGYTF.

V is TRBV7-8 and J is TRBJ2-2, with 9 bases matching TRBD1. The junction had 8 bases not matched to a gene; V was cut back by 5 bases and J by 4 bases. Germline V CDR1 and CDR2: SGHVS, FQNEAQ. The CDR3 contains 16 residues. In DNA form, the CDR3 reads TGTGCCAGCAGCAAACAGGGGGCAAGATTCACCGGGGAGCTGTTTTTT. It specifies CASSKQGARFTGELFF.

The chain links TRBV28 to TRBJ1-3; maybe TRBD1 (5 bases). The CDR3 is 17 residues long. V lost 8 bases and J lost 0, with 20 bases in between. From germline, CDR1 is MDHEN and CDR2 SYDVKM. The CDR3 DNA reads as TGTGCCAGCTTCCCCGAGGGGCAGGGACTCTCTGGAAACACCATATATTTT. It yields the protein CASFPEGQGLSGNTIYF.